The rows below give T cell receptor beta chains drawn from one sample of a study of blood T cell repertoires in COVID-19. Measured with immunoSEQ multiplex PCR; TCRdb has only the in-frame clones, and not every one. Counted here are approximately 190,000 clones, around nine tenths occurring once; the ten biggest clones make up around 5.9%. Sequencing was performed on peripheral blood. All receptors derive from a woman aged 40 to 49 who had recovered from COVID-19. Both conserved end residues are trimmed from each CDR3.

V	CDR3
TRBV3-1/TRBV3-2	AAGRADTREQF
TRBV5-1	ASSVQGARDGYT
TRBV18	ASSPFSSGNTGELF
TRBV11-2	ASSLVLAGTGELF
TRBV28	ASSTGGRTEAF
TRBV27	ASSTTGTGGSYGYT
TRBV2	ATLTWGKGAGETQY
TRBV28	ASRGQGANTIY
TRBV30	AWSHGGDTGELF
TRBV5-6	ASSLMHGLGYGYT
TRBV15	ATSNSGQGQNSYEQY
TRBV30	AWSTGGAHNNSPLH
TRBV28	ASSQGTEIQQY
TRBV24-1	ATSDPQQGLNTGELF
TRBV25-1	ASSVSGLGYNEQF
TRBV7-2	ASSPYQGQLQYNEQF
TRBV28	ASSFGGVGTDTQY